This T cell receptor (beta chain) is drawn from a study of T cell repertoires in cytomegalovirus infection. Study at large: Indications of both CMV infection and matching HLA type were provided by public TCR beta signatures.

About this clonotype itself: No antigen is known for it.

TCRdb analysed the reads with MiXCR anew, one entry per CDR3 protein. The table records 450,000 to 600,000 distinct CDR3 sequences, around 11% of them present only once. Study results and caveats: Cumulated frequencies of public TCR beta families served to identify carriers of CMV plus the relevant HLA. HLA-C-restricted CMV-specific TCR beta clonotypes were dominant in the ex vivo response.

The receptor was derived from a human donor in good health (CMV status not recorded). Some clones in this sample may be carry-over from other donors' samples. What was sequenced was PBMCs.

The CDR3 DNA sequence: TGCAGTGCTAGATCAAACAGGGGGGACACTGAAGCTTTCTTT. Its translation: CSARSNRGDTEAFF. This sequence joins TRBV20-1 and TRBJ1-1; 8 positions match TRBD1. The CDR3 has 14 residues. The V gene's germline CDR1 is DFQATT and CDR2 SNEGSKA (reference sequence). J gave up 3 bases and V 2 bases, and 5 bases lay outside the gene matches.